The 8 T cell receptor beta chains reported below all come from one sample, sequenced in a study of response to subunit inactivated influenza vaccine. A single record per CDR3 protein comes from TCRdb applying MiXCR to the RT-PCR reads. The table records about 650,000 distinct CDR3 sequences, less than 15% of them present only once. The starting material was PBMCs from blood, obtained 14 to 15 days before vaccination. The source is a man aged 50 to 59 who received an inactivated influenza vaccine.

The genes are TRBV7-9 and TRBJ1-4; 7 bases match TRBD1. Germline values: CDR1 SEHNR, CDR2 FQNEAQ (reference sequence). The V gene end was trimmed by 5 bases and the J gene end by 10 bases; junction bases not matched to a gene: 13. The CDR3 covers 15 residues. As DNA, the CDR3 is TGTGCCAGCAGCCCCCGAGAAGGACAGGTGGGAAAACTGTTTTTT. This codes for CASSPREGQVGKLFF.

This chain uses TRBV6-2 or TRBV6-3 with TRBJ1-1; D is uncertain. Germline CDR1 and CDR2: MNHEY and SVGEGT. This CDR3 comprises 13 residues. V gave up 6 bases and J gave up 5 bases, with 13 bases separating them. The CDR3 here is CASSRTFRTEAFF. The CDR3 region has the DNA TGTGCCAGCAGCCGGACTTTTCGTACTGAAGCTTTCTTT.

This clonotype was recorded a few times. V and J are TRBV20-1 and TRBJ2-7; D is unclear. CDR1 is DFQATT, CDR2 SNEGSKA, per germline (reference sequence). The CDR3 length is 13 residues. Trimming left V 3 bases short and J 1 base short, with 10 bases between. The CDR3 sequence: CSASVYRSYEQYF. The CDR3 coding sequence is TGCAGTGCTAGCGTGTACCGATCCTACGAGCAGTACTTC.

V is TRBV3-1 and J is TRBJ2-3, with D perhaps TRBD1 or TRBD2 (5 bases each). The CDR3 has 13 residues. Germline loops: CDR1 LGHDT, CDR2 YNNKEL (reference sequence). V was clipped by 1 base and J by 6 bases, with 8 bases between them. The CDR3 protein is CASSQGDGDTQYF. DNA for the CDR3: TGTGCCAGCAGCCAAGGGGACGGGGATACGCAGTATTTT.

This clonotype came up a few times. V gene TRBV3-1 combines with J gene TRBJ1-1; D not certain. CDR1 and CDR2 (germline): LGHDT, YNNKEL (reference sequence). The CDR3 runs to 14 residues. V lost 0 bases to trimming and J lost 1 base, with 6 bases between them. The CDR3 nucleotides are TGTGCCAGCAGCCAAGACATCTCGAACACTGAAGCTTTCTTT. Protein: CASSQDISNTEAFF.

This clonotype was recorded a few times. This sequence joins TRBV10-3 and TRBJ1-6; 11 nucleotides agree with TRBD1. Germline V lookup: CDR1 ENHRY, CDR2 SYGVKD. The CDR3 loop spans 14 amino acids. J gave up 9 bases and V 4 bases, and 2 bases lay outside the gene matches. CDR3 DNA: TGTGCCATCAGTGCGGACAGGGGGCTTTCACCCCTCCACTTT. Encoded protein: CAISADRGLSPLHF.

This clonotype came up a few times. The chain links TRBV5-1 to TRBJ2-1; possible D gene TRBD2, 5 bases. The germline V and J ends were trimmed by 4 bases and 2 bases, with 13 bases remaining between them. Germline V gene data show CDR1 as SGHRS and CDR2 as YFSETQ. The length of the CDR3 is 15 residues. The CDR3 region has the DNA TGCGCCAGCAGCCCGGATGGAGGCCCCTACAATGAGCAGTTCTTC. This encodes CASSPDGGPYNEQFF.

The gene calls are TRBV6-1 and TRBJ1-5; no clear D. V gave up 0 bases and J gave up 6 bases, with 15 bases separating them. Germline V gene data show CDR1 as MNHNS and CDR2 as SASEGT. The CDR3 has 16 residues. DNA of the CDR3: TGTGCCAGCAGTGAAGCGCTGAGTGGAGGCGGTCAGCCCCAGCATTTT. It encodes CASSEALSGGGQPQHF.